This section outlines one TCR beta chain sequence together with its context. The antigen remains unidentified. This CDR3 is built from 15 residues. Germline V lookup: CDR1 SGHDT, CDR2 YYEEEE. V shed 0 bases and J shed 2 bases, with 9 bases lying between them. The data originate from a study of PD-1 blockade in classical Hodgkin lymphoma. The assay was immunoSEQ multiplex PCR, and TCRdb's table has in-frame clones only and misses some. The sample lists tens of thousands of clones; 80% to 90% were seen once. Specified time point: newly diagnosed, previously untreated cHL patient sample. Negative selection with magnetic separation was used to purify CD4+ T cells from thawed PBMCs. Study conclusions and caveats: Lower baseline TCR diversity was reported for newly diagnosed patients than for healthy donors.

This clonotype was sampled from a human donor with classical Hodgkin lymphoma. The rearrangement links TRBV5-6 to TRBJ2-4; D is undetermined. The material sequenced was CD4+ T cells from blood. CDR3 nucleotide sequence: TGTGCCAGCAGCTTGGGGCGCCCGTCCAAAAACATTCAGTACTTC. Translated, it gives CASSLGRPSKNIQYF.